These 21 T cell receptor beta chains share one sample of origin, sequenced in a study of spatial heterogeneity in lung cancer. TCRdb reprocessed the 5' RACE reads via MiXCR and lists one record per CDR3 protein. The sample includes tens of thousands of distinct CDR3 sequences, 6.9% of them seen just once. This sample's time point: sample taken at primary tumor resection. No cells were sorted before sequencing. The whole RNA sequenced was extracted from tumor, nontumor lung or frozen PBMC. This specimen consisted of PBMCs, obtained at surgery. The receptor set was obtained from a male donor with early-stage non-small cell lung cancer.

This clonotype is medium-sized in the sample. The gene calls are TRBV12-3 or TRBV12-4 and TRBJ2-2; D possibly corresponds to TRBD1 (5 bases). This CDR3 contains 14 residues. Trimming removed 7 bases from V and 5 bases from J, with 14 bases in between. The CDR3 here is CASILDPGTGELFF. CDR3 bases: TGTGCCAGCATCCTGGATCCAGGGACCGGGGAGCTGTTTTTT.

J is TRBJ2-1 and V is TRBV7-9, with no clear D. Trimming cost V 0 bases and J 8 bases, with 8 bases left between them. Germline loops: CDR1 SEHNR, CDR2 FQNEAQ (reference sequence). The CDR3 totals 13 residues. CDR3 sequence: CASSLAGSDEQFF. DNA of the CDR3: TGTGCCAGCAGCTTAGCCGGTAGTGATGAGCAGTTCTTC.

This clonotype was detected many times. The V and J genes are TRBV20-1 and TRBJ1-1; 9 bases line up with TRBD1. The V gene end was trimmed by 1 base and the J gene end by 0 bases; junction bases not matched to a gene: 9. CDR3 length equals 17 residues. Germline V gene lookup returns CDR1 DFQATT and CDR2 SNEGSKA (reference sequence). CDR3 nucleotide sequence: TGCAGTGCTAGAGCCATAGGGACAGGGAGAATGAACACTGAAGCTTTCTTT. Its protein product is CSARAIGTGRMNTEAFF.

The chain combines TRBV12-3 or TRBV12-4 with TRBJ2-4; weak D call: TRBD2 (6 bases). V lost 6 bases and J lost 6, with 12 bases in between. This CDR3 spans 13 amino acids. CDR3 sequence reads: CASSLRGLNIQYF. CDR3 nucleotide sequence: TGTGCCAGCAGCCTCCGGGGGTTAAACATTCAGTACTTC.

The chain employs TRBV12-3 or TRBV12-4 and TRBJ1-5; D not resolved. The CDR3 spans 14 residues. V dropped 2 bases and J dropped 4 bases, with 9 bases sitting between them. CDR3 sequence (DNA): TGTGCCAGCAGTTTAAGTGGACCGAATCAGCCCCAGCATTTT. Its translation: CASSLSGPNQPQHF.

In this sample, this clonotype turned up a few times. CDR3 in amino acids: CASSQDRDSLYSYEQYF. The CDR3 DNA reads TGCGCCAGCAGCCAAGATAGAGACAGTTTATACTCCTACGAGCAGTACTTC. V gene TRBV4-3 combines with J gene TRBJ2-7, with D maybe TRBD1 (5 bases). Trimming removed 0 bases at V and 0 bases at J, with 15 bases between. The CDR3 totals 17 residues. From germline, CDR1 is LGHNA and CDR2 YSLEER.

In this sample, this clonotype turned up many times. The rearrangement uses TRBV12-3 or TRBV12-4 and TRBJ2-1; weak D call: TRBD2 (5 bases). This CDR3 spans 12 amino acids. The V end lost 2 bases, the J end lost 8 bases, and 7 bases lay between the germline ends. The CDR3 sequence is CASSLYGDEQFF. In DNA, the CDR3 is TGTGCCAGCAGTTTATACGGGGATGAGCAGTTCTTC.

In this sample, this clonotype turned up a few times. V usage is TRBV27 and J usage is TRBJ1-2; D is unresolved. Germline CDR1 is MNHEY and CDR2 is SMNVEV (reference sequence). The CDR3 covers 15 residues. With 3 bases removed from V and 0 bases from J, the gap between germline ends came to 11 bases. CDR3 residues: CASSFTGRTNYGYTF. DNA of the CDR3: TGTGCCAGCAGTTTTACCGGGAGGACTAACTATGGCTACACCTTC.

There are a few counts of this clonotype. This chain uses TRBV18 with TRBJ2-2; D uncertain. Trimming took off 2 bases at V and 1 base at J, with 2 bases between the two ends. Germline V lookup: CDR1 KGHSH, CDR2 LQKENI. The CDR3 contains 13 residues. The CDR3 here is CASSPRNTGELFF. CDR3 in DNA: TGTGCCAGCTCACCAAGGAACACCGGGGAGCTGTTTTTT. The whole variable domain, filled in from reference TRBV18 and TRBJ2-2, reads NAGVMQNPRHLVRRRGQEARLRCSPMKGHSHVYWYRQLPEEGLKFMVYLQKENIIDESGMPKERFSAEFPKEGPSILRIQQVVRGDSAAYFCASSPRNTGELFFGEGSRLTVL.

This clonotype was seen many times. This chain joins TRBV12-5 and TRBJ2-7; D might be TRBD2 (5 bases). Germline V lookup: CDR1 LGHNT, CDR2 FRNRAP. V lost 0 bases to trimming and J lost 2 bases, with 8 bases between them. The CDR3 spans 14 residues. CDR3 loop: CASGLVGSPYEQYF. As DNA, the CDR3 is TGTGCTAGTGGTTTGGTAGGGAGTCCCTACGAGCAGTACTTC.

In its sample, this clonotype is medium-sized. The rearrangement uses TRBV5-6 and TRBJ1-2; D call uncertain. In germline, CDR1 is SGHDT, CDR2 YYEEEE. Trimming cost V 0 bases and J 2 bases, with 8 bases left between them. The CDR3 covers 14 residues. In nucleotides, the CDR3 is TGTGCCAGCAGCTTGGAAACAGAAAACTATGGCTACACCTTC. This gives the protein CASSLETENYGYTF.

The chain employs TRBV12-3 or TRBV12-4 and TRBJ2-7; 8 nucleotides align to TRBD1. With 3 bases clipped from V and 5 bases from J, the junction kept 9 bases outside the gene matches. CDR3 size: 15 residues. CDR3 in DNA: TGTGCCAGCAGTTTTTCCTGGACAGGGAGGAACGAGCAGTACTTC. It specifies CASSFSWTGRNEQYF.

This clonotype came up many times. The chain combines TRBV20-1 with TRBJ2-2; D is undetermined. V was pared by 5 bases and J by 3 bases, with 19 bases between. Germline V CDR1 and CDR2: DFQATT, SNEGSKA (reference sequence). The CDR3 totals 16 residues. The CDR3 loop is CSAQSSSSIYTGELFF. CDR3 bases: TGCAGTGCTCAATCGTCCTCCTCTATATACACCGGGGAGCTGTTTTTT.

This chain links TRBV29-1 with TRBJ2-3; possibly TRBD1 for D (6 bases). Trimming left V 6 bases short and J 1 base short, with 14 bases between. CDR1 is SQVTM, CDR2 ANQGSEA, per germline. The CDR3 has 14 residues. The CDR3 is CSVGGTRGTDTQYF. CDR3 DNA sequence: TGCAGCGTAGGGGGTACCAGGGGCACAGATACGCAGTATTTT.

This clonotype has a count of ten or more. The chain employs TRBV24-1 and TRBJ2-1, with D unclear. This CDR3 contains 15 residues. V was pared by 3 bases and J by 0 bases, with 8 bases between. The germline V gene encodes CDR1 KGHDR and CDR2 SFDVKD. The CDR3 is CATSDRLFSYNEQFF. CDR3 bases: TGTGCCACCAGTGATCGGCTTTTCTCCTACAATGAGCAGTTCTTC.

This clonotype was picked up many times. V gene TRBV18 combines with J gene TRBJ2-6; 8 bases align to TRBD1. The CDR3 is 18 residues long. After removal of 1 base from V and 0 bases from J, the junction contained 5 bases not matched to a gene. Looked up from germline, CDR1 is KGHSH and CDR2 is LQKENI. The CDR3, as DNA: TGTGCCAGCTCACCACGGGCAGGGGGCCTCTCTGGGGCCAACGTCCTGACTTTC. Amino acid sequence: CASSPRAGGLSGANVLTF.

This rearrangement joins TRBV20-1 to TRBJ2-3, with 9 bases matching TRBD2. Germline CDR1 DFQATT, CDR2 SNEGSKA (reference sequence). The CDR3 has 13 amino acids. Losses at the gene ends were 7 bases for V and 5 bases for J; bases not matched to a gene: 7. CDR3 protein: CSVGLAIKDTQYF. The CDR3 DNA follows: TGCAGTGTGGGACTAGCAATCAAAGATACGCAGTATTTT.

This clonotype was seen repeatedly, ten times or more. The gene calls are TRBV6-5 and TRBJ2-4; TRBD1 agrees at 9 bases. The V segment lost 6 bases and the J segment 4 bases; nucleotides outside the gene matches: 13. This CDR3 is built from 17 residues. CDR1 is MNHEY and CDR2 is SVGAGI in the germline V gene. The CDR3: CASRALSGQGRKNIQYF. The CDR3 DNA reads as TGTGCCAGCAGAGCCCTGTCGGGACAGGGAAGGAAAAACATTCAGTACTTC.

To note about this clonotype: A read error may explain this, as a much larger clone is one base away. DNA for the CDR3: TGCGCCAGCAGCTTTGGGACAGGGCGCGAAAAACTGGTTTTT. Translation gives CASSFGTGREKLVF. This chain links TRBV5-1 with TRBJ1-4; 9 bases map to TRBD1. CDR1 is SGHRS, CDR2 YFSETQ, per germline. The CDR3 length is 14 residues.

The chain is built from TRBV5-4 and TRBJ2-5, with 8 bases aligning to TRBD2. The CDR3 totals 16 residues. CDR1 is SGHNT, CDR2 YYREEE, per germline (reference sequence). The J segment lost 2 bases and the V segment lost 2 bases, leaving 8 bases of the junction unmatched. CDR3 in amino acids: CASSFRGSGGQETQYF. Written as DNA, the CDR3 is TGTGCCAGCAGCTTCCGGGGGAGCGGGGGACAAGAGACCCAGTACTTC.

This clonotype appeared many times. The chain carries TRBV14 and TRBJ1-2; 9 positions agree with TRBD1. V gave up 5 bases and J gave up 8 bases; unmatched junction bases: 3. Germline V lookup: CDR1 SGHDN, CDR2 FVKESK. There are 12 residues in the CDR3. The CDR3 nucleotides are TGTGCCAGCAGCACAGGGGGCGCGGGCTACACCTTC. Residues: CASSTGGAGYTF.